This entry lists 15 T cell receptor beta chains sequenced from one sample in a study of T cells in localized non-small cell lung cancer. Method: immunoSEQ multiplex PCR; TCRdb's copy keeps in-frame clones and lacks some. Counted here are under 60,000 clones, 80% to 90% occurring once; the ten biggest clones make up 15% to 20%. Material: peripheral blood, obtained before any cancer treatment. Receptors originate from a male donor at least 60 years old with stage III squamous cell lung carcinoma.

The chain uses TRBV5-1 and TRBJ2-1; the match to TRBD2 covers 16 bases. This CDR3 spans 16 amino acids. J lost 10 bases, V lost 3 bases, and 7 bases had no gene match. Germline-derived CDR1 and CDR2 are SGHRS and YFSETQ. The chain's CDR3 is CASSSGTSGRAEEQFF. CDR3 nucleotides: TGCGCCAGCAGCTCCGGGACTAGCGGGAGGGCCGAAGAGCAGTTCTTC.

The chain employs TRBV2 and TRBJ1-2, with D hard to call. Germline values: CDR1 SNHLY, CDR2 FYNNEI. Trimming cost V 7 bases and J 7 bases, with 13 bases left between them. The CDR3 covers 12 residues. CDR3 DNA: TGTGCCAGCAATCTGCGGGCGGGTGGCTACACCTTC. This translates into CASNLRAGGYTF.

J is TRBJ2-6 and V is TRBV19; D is perhaps TRBD1 (5 bases). This CDR3 contains 13 residues. Germline assignment: CDR1 LNHDA and CDR2 SQIVND (reference sequence). Trimming shortened V by 9 bases and J by 1 base, and 7 bases separated the two germline ends. As DNA, the CDR3 is TGTGCCAGCCAGGGTTCTGGGGCCAACGTCCTGACTTTC. Translated: CASQGSGANVLTF.

CDR3 protein: CASSQDSKRGDLRYF. CDR3 bases: TGTGCCAGCAGCCAAGATTCCAAGCGGGGGGATTTAAGGTATTTT. The gene calls are TRBV4-2 and TRBJ2-3; 9 nucleotides align to TRBD2. Losses at the gene ends were 0 bases for V and 14 bases for J; bases not matched to a gene: 12. This CDR3 region has 15 residues. The germline CDR1 and CDR2 sequences are LGHNA and YNFKEQ.

The genes are TRBV29-1 and TRBJ2-5; D is undetermined. V was pared by 6 bases and J by 3 bases, with 17 bases between. The CDR3 is 14 amino acids. The germline V gene encodes CDR1 SQVTM and CDR2 ANQGSEA. The CDR3 nucleotides are TGCAGCGTCCGCAGAACCCCCGTTGAAGAGACCCAGTACTTC. Translated, it gives CSVRRTPVEETQYF.

V usage is TRBV2 and J usage is TRBJ2-3; D could derive from TRBD1 or TRBD2 (5 bases each). Germline CDR1 reads SNHLY; CDR2 reads FYNNEI. The CDR3 extends over 15 amino acids. Trimming took off 9 bases at V and 4 bases at J, with 20 bases between the two ends. CDR3 sequence (DNA): TGTGCCAGTAGGTGGTCGAGAGGGGTATCAGATACGCAGTATTTT. It translates to CASRWSRGVSDTQYF.

This chain connects TRBV7-7 to TRBJ2-5; 10 nucleotides match TRBD2. Germline CDR1 and CDR2: SSHAT and FNYEAQ (reference sequence). The trim removed 5 bases at V and 1 base at J, leaving 1 base unmatched. The CDR3 covers 14 residues. For the CDR3, the DNA is TGTGCCAGCAGCGGACTAGCGGCCCAAGAGACCCAGTACTTC. Translating it yields CASSGLAAQETQYF.

The chain joins TRBV5-4 to TRBJ2-1; D might be TRBD1 (5 bases). This CDR3 contains 15 residues. Trimming took 0 bases from V and 6 from J, leaving 13 bases between them. Germline V lookup: CDR1 SGHNT, CDR2 YYREEE (reference sequence). The CDR3 reads CASSLAPQGLNEQFF. For the CDR3, the DNA is TGTGCCAGCAGCTTGGCCCCCCAGGGCCTCAATGAGCAGTTCTTC.

J is TRBJ1-1 and V is TRBV11-2, with 7 bases that match TRBD1. This CDR3 has 14 residues. The V gene's germline CDR1 is SGHAT and CDR2 FQNNGV. The trim removed 3 bases at V and 4 bases at J, leaving 5 bases unmatched. Here the CDR3 reads CASSLSTGATEAFF. The CDR3 DNA reads as TGTGCCAGCAGCTTGTCAACAGGGGCCACTGAAGCTTTCTTT.

The rearrangement joins TRBV19 to TRBJ2-2, with D hard to call. CDR1 is LNHDA, CDR2 SQIVND, per germline (reference sequence). This CDR3 has 13 residues. Trimming stripped 3 bases from V and 8 bases from J, with 10 bases between. CDR3 protein: CASSIGISGELFF. In nucleotides, the CDR3 is TGTGCCAGTAGTATTGGAATCTCGGGGGAGCTGTTTTTT.

The J gene is TRBJ1-5, the V gene TRBV7-2; TRBD1 matches 9 bases. CDR1 is SGHTA, CDR2 FQGNSA, per germline. The CDR3 runs to 16 residues. V lost 6 bases and J lost 1; bases outside the gene matches: 7. The chain's CDR3 is CASSVQGAGSNQPQHF. DNA of the CDR3: TGTGCCAGCAGTGTACAGGGGGCGGGAAGCAATCAGCCCCAGCATTTT.

The CDR3 region is CASSSPGTGATRVQYF. CDR3 nucleotides: TGTGCCAGCAGCTCCCCCGGGACAGGGGCCACTCGTGTGCAGTACTTC. The rearrangement uses TRBV28 and TRBJ2-7; 10 nucleotides line up with TRBD1. This CDR3 comprises 16 residues. V was pared by 6 bases and J by 9 bases, with 17 bases of the junction left unmatched. Germline CDR1 reads MDHEN; CDR2 reads SYDVKM.

V usage is TRBV5-4 and J usage is TRBJ1-5; a possible D gene is TRBD1 (6 bases). V was pared by 5 bases and J by 12 bases, with 15 bases between. The germline V gene encodes CDR1 SGHNT and CDR2 YYREEE (reference sequence). The CDR3 sequence is 12 residues long. CDR3 protein: CASSQDSRDQHF. In nucleotides, the CDR3 is TGTGCCAGCAGTCAGGACAGCCGAGACCAGCATTTT.

This CDR3 reads CASSLAGGRVTDTQYF. Here the CDR3 DNA reads TGTGCCAGCAGCTTAGCGGGGGGCCGGGTTACAGATACGCAGTATTTT. This rearrangement joins TRBV7-6 to TRBJ2-3; D tentatively fits TRBD1 or TRBD2 (6 bases each). V lost 0 bases and J lost 3, with 13 bases in between. There are 16 residues in the CDR3. CDR1 is SGHVS, CDR2 FNYEAQ, per germline.

This sequence joins TRBV2 and TRBJ1-5; D is ambiguous. This CDR3 spans 14 amino acids. V lost 3 bases and J lost 0, with 6 bases in between. CDR1 and CDR2 (germline): SNHLY, FYNNEI. The CDR3 loop reads CASSEVNSNQPQHF. The CDR3 DNA is TGTGCCAGCAGTGAGGTAAATAGCAATCAGCCCCAGCATTTT.